The T cell receptor (beta chain) described here comes from a study of OX40 agonist ivuxolimab in advanced cancers. The protocol was immunoSEQ multiplex PCR, while the TCRdb copy is restricted to in-frame clones and leaves out a portion. Among approximately 84,000 clones listed, just over 90% were seen once. Germline V gives CDR1 MGHDK, CDR2 SYGVNS. V dropped 0 bases and J dropped 0 bases, with 13 bases sitting between them. This CDR3 is 17 amino acids long. The specimen was CD4+ or CD8+ T cells sorted from blood, collected in a trial of the OX40 agonist ivuxolimab. The TCR was taken from an adult with an advanced solid tumor such as melanoma, head and neck, liver or kidney cancer. The gene calls are TRBV25-1 and TRBJ2-3; D is possibly TRBD1 (6 bases). The CDR3: CASSEYAGTRSTDTQYF. The CDR3 DNA follows: TGTGCCAGCAGTGAATACGCCGGGACACGGAGCACAGATACGCAGTATTTT.